One and the same sample provided the 19 T cell receptor beta chains below, sequenced in a study of neurological immune-mediated disorders. In TCRdb, the 5' RACE reads were re-called with MiXCR into one record per CDR3 protein. This table has about 79,000 distinct CDR3 sequences, 14% appearing once. The material sequenced was PBMCs. These receptors all come from a woman aged 50 to 65 in good health.

Worth noting for this clonotype: One junction end disagrees with the germline gene, perhaps due to a read error. The J gene is TRBJ2-7, the V gene TRBV4-2; D may be TRBD1 (5 bases). The germline CDR1 and CDR2 sequences are LGHNA and YNFKEQ. The CDR3 is made up of 15 amino acids. In DNA, the CDR3 is TGTGCCTGCAGCCTTGGCGGCAGGGTTGAGTACGAGCATTACTTC. Protein product: CACSLGGRVEYEHYF.

In its sample, this clonotype was seen many times. The chain carries TRBV14 and TRBJ1-6, with D unclear. V shed 1 base and J shed 8 bases, with 9 bases lying between them. CDR3 size: 14 residues. The germline CDR1 and CDR2 sequences are SGHDN and FVKESK. This CDR3 is CASSQVVGDSPLHF. CDR3 in DNA: TGTGCCAGCAGCCAAGTCGTCGGGGATTCACCCCTCCACTTT.

This clonotype was detected many times. J is TRBJ2-3 and V is TRBV7-2; possibly TRBD2 for D (6 bases). V was trimmed by 0 bases and J by 0 bases, leaving 10 bases between them. This CDR3 has 16 amino acids. The germline V gene has CDR1 SGHTA and CDR2 FQGNSA. The CDR3 sequence: CASSLASSASTDTQYF. CDR3 sequence (DNA): TGTGCCAGCAGCTTAGCGTCTAGCGCGAGCACAGATACGCAGTATTTT.

This clonotype was detected many times. The rearrangement joins TRBV5-1 to TRBJ2-3; no clear D. With 1 base removed from V and 5 bases from J, the gap between germline ends came to 11 bases. The CDR3 has 14 residues. In germline, CDR1 is SGHRS, CDR2 YFSETQ. The CDR3 nucleotides read TGCGCCAGCAGCTTGAAGGAATTAGTAGATACGCAGTATTTT. This sequence encodes CASSLKELVDTQYF.

This clonotype was counted at least ten times. The chain is built from TRBV28 and TRBJ2-1, with a tentative D call TRBD2 (5 bases). V lost 4 bases to trimming and J lost 4 bases, with 8 bases between them. This CDR3 is 13 amino acids long. Per germline, CDR1 MDHEN and CDR2 SYDVKM. CDR3 in DNA: TGTGCCAGCAGTTCGAGAGGGTACAATGAGCAGTTCTTC. As protein: CASSSRGYNEQFF.

To note about this clonotype: The CDR3 ends on some other residue instead of the conserved phenylalanine or tryptophan, so this is likely a read error. The DNA is left out, because the CDR3 cannot be placed on it with certainty; the CDR3 is given as TCRdb lists it. V is TRBV2 and J is TRBJ2-3; the table's D call of TRBD1 was not tested on the DNA. The CDR3 extends over 13 residues, inclusive of both ends. From germline, CDR1 is SNHLY and CDR2 FYNNEI. The CDR3 here is CASPPGFADTQDL.

The sample holds many counts of this clonotype. This chain joins TRBV5-1 and TRBJ2-3; 8 positions match TRBD2. Germline CDR1 SGHRS, CDR2 YFSETQ. V trimming: 4 bases; J trimming: 0 bases; junction bases outside the gene matches: 7. The CDR3 totals 16 residues. The CDR3, as DNA: TGCGCCAGCAGCCAGGGGCTAGCGGGTAGCACAGATACGCAGTATTTT. Translation: CASSQGLAGSTDTQYF.

J is TRBJ2-5 and V is TRBV9; tentative D call: TRBD2 (5 bases). Germline V gene sequence: CDR1 SGDLS, CDR2 YYNGEE. The CDR3 spans 15 residues. V lost 0 bases, J lost 5 bases, and 14 bases lay in between. The CDR3 bases are TGTGCCAGCAGCGTAGTGGCAGTCCCGGGGGAGACCCAGTACTTC. Amino acids: CASSVVAVPGETQYF.

The genes are TRBV9 and TRBJ2-1, with TRBD1 matching over 7 bases. CDR1 and CDR2 (germline): SGDLS, YYNGEE. This CDR3 has 15 residues. The V and J ends lost 4 bases and 0 bases, in that order; junction bases with no gene match: 4. The CDR3 here is CASSQQGNSYNEQFF. CDR3 nucleotide sequence: TGTGCCAGCAGCCAACAGGGGAACTCCTACAATGAGCAGTTCTTC.

In its sample, this clonotype was seen many times. The rearrangement joins TRBV5-1 to TRBJ2-3, with 11 bases matching TRBD1. V dropped 0 bases and J dropped 0; count of bases not matched to a gene: 6. Germline assignment: CDR1 SGHRS and CDR2 YFSETQ. The CDR3 loop spans 18 amino acids. The CDR3 loop is CASSLDPGQGASTDTQYF. For the CDR3, the DNA is TGCGCCAGCAGCTTGGATCCCGGACAGGGGGCTAGCACAGATACGCAGTATTTT.

This clonotype showed up many times. The V call is TRBV20-1, the J call TRBJ1-1, with D maybe TRBD1 (6 bases). The CDR3 spans 12 residues. Germline values: CDR1 DFQATT, CDR2 SNEGSKA (reference sequence). Trimming removed 6 bases from V and 1 base from J, with 9 bases in between. The CDR3 is CSAGGANTEAFF. The CDR3 DNA reads TGCAGTGCAGGGGGTGCGAACACTGAAGCTTTCTTT.

The rearrangement joins TRBV20-1 to TRBJ1-1; no reliable D call. CDR3 size: 13 residues. In germline, CDR1 is DFQATT, CDR2 SNEGSKA (reference sequence). The ends were cut back, 5 bases at V and 7 bases at J, with 17 bases in the middle. The CDR3 DNA reads TGCAGTGCTCTAGAACGAACGGGGAATGAAGCTTTCTTT. This translates into CSALERTGNEAFF.

This clonotype is a singleton in its sample. The V call is TRBV5-1, the J call TRBJ2-1; 7 nucleotides align to TRBD1. Looked up from germline, CDR1 is SGHRS and CDR2 is YFSETQ. V was pared by 4 bases and J by 10 bases, with 17 bases of the junction left unmatched. The CDR3 runs to 16 residues. The CDR3 sequence is CASSNSRRVGGDEQFF. The CDR3 nucleotides read TGCGCCAGCAGCAACTCACGCCGAGTAGGGGGCGACGAGCAGTTCTTC.

This clonotype has ten or more counts. The chain employs TRBV13 and TRBJ2-3; 8 bases are shared with TRBD2. V shed 5 bases, J shed 2 bases, and the junction held 9 bases outside the gene matches. The CDR3 has 16 residues. Germline lookup yields CDR1 PRHDT and CDR2 FYEKMQ (reference sequence). The CDR3: CASSETSGQYTDTQYF. The CDR3 DNA sequence: TGTGCCAGCAGCGAAACTAGCGGACAATACACAGATACGCAGTATTTT.

CDR3 protein: CSAREVGKADSPLHF. DNA for the CDR3: TGCAGTGCTAGAGAGGTCGGCAAGGCGGATTCACCCCTCCACTTT. This chain connects TRBV20-1 to TRBJ1-6; D is unresolved. Trimming shortened V by 0 bases and J by 8 bases, and 14 bases separated the two germline ends. The CDR3 length is 15 residues. Germline V gives CDR1 DFQATT, CDR2 SNEGSKA (reference sequence).

This clonotype was seen many times. The J gene is TRBJ1-1, the V gene TRBV7-3, with TRBD1 as a possible D gene (5 bases). Trimming removed 6 bases from V and 2 bases from J, with 10 bases in between. Germline lookup yields CDR1 SGHTA and CDR2 FQGTGA. The CDR3 length is 13 residues. The CDR3 DNA reads as TGTGCCAGCAGATGGGACCTCAACACTGAAGCTTTCTTT. Its translation: CASRWDLNTEAFF.

This clonotype has ten or more counts. The chain combines TRBV20-1 with TRBJ1-6, with 8 positions matching TRBD1. Per the germline V gene, CDR1 is DFQATT and CDR2 is SNEGSKA (reference sequence). Unmatched junction bases numbered 8, after V lost 6 bases and J lost 7 bases. The length of the CDR3 is 14 residues. CDR3 in amino acids: CSARTGRENSPLHF. In DNA, the CDR3 is TGCAGTGCGCGGACAGGGAGAGAGAATTCACCCCTCCACTTT.

The chain recombines TRBV3-1 with TRBJ2-3; 10 nucleotides align to TRBD2. Unmatched junction bases numbered 10, after V lost 2 bases and J lost 5 bases. The V gene's germline CDR1 is LGHDT and CDR2 YNNKEL (reference sequence). This CDR3 has 17 residues. The CDR3 bases are TGTGCCAGCAGCCAAAAGGCGCTAGCGGGGGCCATAGATACGCAGTATTTT. Translating it yields CASSQKALAGAIDTQYF.

This clonotype has at least ten counts. V usage is TRBV9 and J usage is TRBJ1-2, with 10 nucleotides matching TRBD1. The V gene's germline CDR1 is SGDLS and CDR2 YYNGEE. V lost 5 bases, J lost 4 bases, and 8 bases stayed unmatched. This CDR3 has 15 amino acids. The CDR3 spells CASRYGTGASYGYTF. The CDR3 bases are TGTGCCAGCAGGTATGGGACAGGGGCGTCCTATGGCTACACCTTC.